This T cell receptor (beta chain) was documented in a study of blood T cell repertoires in COVID-19. At the level of the study: Acute and convalescent COVID-19 samples came from the United States, Italy and Spain. T cells, B-cell-depleted T cells, or PBMCs supplied cDNA or gDNA.

Germline trimming cut 2 bases from V and 3 bases from J; bases unmatched to any gene: 3. This CDR3 is 15 amino acids long. CDR1 MNHEY and CDR2 SMNVEV come from the germline V gene (reference sequence). Measured with immunoSEQ multiplex PCR; TCRdb has only the in-frame clones, and not every one. The sample consists of 310,000 or so clones, about 90% of them appearing once. The sequencing sample was made of peripheral blood. V gene TRBV27 combines with J gene TRBJ1-5; 8 bases map to TRBD1. The TCR sequence derives from a young man who had recovered from COVID-19. CDR3 DNA sequence: TGTGCCAGCAGTTTAGGGACAGGCACCAATCAGCCCCAGCATTTT. Translated: CASSLGTGTNQPQHF.